A selection of T cell receptor beta chains follows, all from one sample in a study of molecular identifiers for immune sequencing clone quantification. TCRdb independently ran MiXCR on the PCR reads; one entry per CDR3 protein. The sample carries some 320,000 distinct CDR3 sequences, about a fifth recorded once. The sample taken for sequencing was naive CD8+ T cells from blood, with Jurkat cell RNA spiked in. The source is a human donor in good health. Some libraries in this study had Jurkat cell RNA spiked in. Each CDR3 is given with its conserved first and last residue. D genes are given only for firm matches. Only some rows state a clone size, as once, few, many or a class for expanded clones.

clone_size	d_call	j_call	v_call	cdr3_aa	cdr3_nt
many	TRBD2	TRBJ2-7	TRBV5-1	CASSLAASGFEQYF	TGCGCCAGCAGCTTGGCCGCTAGCGGGTTCGAGCAGTACTTC
few	-	TRBJ2-7	TRBV5-1	CASSLAGRAIDEQYF	TGCGCCAGCAGCTTGGCCGGTAGGGCGATTGACGAGCAGTACTTC
-	-	TRBJ2-7	TRBV25-1	CASSEYEVGNPYEQYF	TGTGCCAGCAGTGAATACGAGGTAGGAAATCCCTACGAGCAGTACTTC
many	TRBD1	TRBJ2-2	TRBV12-3/TRBV12-4	CASSDRGLGELFF	TGTGCCAGCAGTGACAGGGGGCTGGGGGAGCTGTTTTTT
-	TRBD1	TRBJ2-5	TRBV27	CASSLRQGVGTWETQYF	TGTGCCAGCAGTTTACGACAGGGGGTCGGGACTTGGGAGACCCAGTACTTC
many	TRBD2	TRBJ2-1	TRBV19	CASSWTSGRAASEQFF	TGTGCCAGTAGTTGGACTAGCGGGAGGGCTGCATCTGAGCAGTTCTTC
many	-	TRBJ1-4	TRBV6-1	CASSEVGGNEKLFF	TGTGCCAGCAGTGAGGTGGGGGGGAATGAAAAACTGTTTTTT
few	-	TRBJ1-6	TRBV7-8	CASSLVAGKDSPLHF	TGTGCCAGCAGCCTTGTTGCGGGGAAGGATTCACCCCTCCACTTT
many	-	TRBJ2-3	TRBV7-6	CASSLSGHQDTDTQYF	TGTGCCAGCAGCTTATCTGGACACCAAGACACAGATACGCAGTATTTT
-	TRBD2	TRBJ2-1	TRBV29-1	CSVEGLFGTIYEQFF	TGCAGCGTTGAAGGCTTGTTTGGGACTATCTATGAGCAGTTCTTC
few	-	TRBJ1-2	TRBV5-4	CASSYSGGYTF	TGTGCCAGCAGCTACAGCGGGGGCTACACCTTC
few	-	TRBJ2-7	TRBV10-3	CATDEGPSYEQYF	TGTGCCACTGACGAGGGGCCCTCCTACGAGCAGTACTTC
many	-	TRBJ2-7	TRBV5-1	CASSRDRTDPYEQYF	TGCGCCAGCAGCCGTGACCGGACAGACCCCTACGAGCAGTACTTC
-	-	TRBJ1-2	TRBV29-1	CSVVWEDYGYTF	TGCAGCGTTGTATGGGAAGATTATGGCTACACCTTC
many	-	TRBJ2-3	TRBV29-1	CSVDRGAVDTQYF	TGCAGCGTTGATAGGGGGGCAGTCGATACGCAGTATTTT
-	-	TRBJ2-3	TRBV3-1	CASSQDKLYTDTQYF	TGTGCCAGCAGCCAAGACAAACTTTACACAGATACGCAGTATTTT